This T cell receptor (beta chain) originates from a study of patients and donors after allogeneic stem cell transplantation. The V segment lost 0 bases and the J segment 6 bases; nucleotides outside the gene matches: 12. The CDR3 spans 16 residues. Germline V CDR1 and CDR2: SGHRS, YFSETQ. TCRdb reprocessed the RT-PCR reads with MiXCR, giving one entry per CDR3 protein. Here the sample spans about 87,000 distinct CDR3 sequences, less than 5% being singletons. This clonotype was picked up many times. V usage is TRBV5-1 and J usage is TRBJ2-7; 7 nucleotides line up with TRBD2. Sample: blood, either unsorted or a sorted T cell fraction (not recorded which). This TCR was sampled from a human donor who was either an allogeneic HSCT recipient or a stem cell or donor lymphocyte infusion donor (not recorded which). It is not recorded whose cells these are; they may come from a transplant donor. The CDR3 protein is CASSLDPWGGSGEQYF. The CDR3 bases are TGCGCCAGCAGCTTGGACCCATGGGGCGGGAGCGGCGAGCAGTACTTC.